The sequence of this T cell receptor (beta chain) was determined in a study of long-term antiretroviral therapy in people with HIV. Study-wide background: Sampling started about a decade before the 2015 immediate-ART recommendation.

The authors ran the immunoSEQ assay, v3.0, at survey level. Data came from immunoSEQ multiplex PCR; TCRdb stores just in-frame clones and leaves some out. The sample consists of around 30,000 clones, 95% of them appearing once. CDR1 and CDR2 (germline): SGHAT, FQNNGV. The length of the CDR3 is 12 residues. With 3 bases removed from V and 5 bases from J, the gap between germline ends came to 8 bases. The TCR originated in a man younger than 45 with HIV. V is TRBV11-2 and J is TRBJ2-7; possibly TRBD2 for D (5 bases). The input for sequencing was unsorted PBMCs, taken 5.3 years after starting antiretroviral therapy. CDR3 DNA sequence: TGTGCCAGCAGCTTTAGCGCCAACGAGCAGTACTTC. Translated, it gives CASSFSANEQYF.